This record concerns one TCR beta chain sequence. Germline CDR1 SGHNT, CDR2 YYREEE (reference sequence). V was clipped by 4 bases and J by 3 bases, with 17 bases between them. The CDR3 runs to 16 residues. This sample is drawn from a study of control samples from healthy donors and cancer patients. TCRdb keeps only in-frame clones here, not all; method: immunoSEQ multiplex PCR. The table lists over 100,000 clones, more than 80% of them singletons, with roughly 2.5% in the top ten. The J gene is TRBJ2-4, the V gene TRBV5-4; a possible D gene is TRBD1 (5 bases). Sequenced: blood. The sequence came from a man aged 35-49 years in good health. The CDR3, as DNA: TGTGCCAGCAGCACCCGAAGGGGAACGGGCAAAAACATTCAGTACTTC. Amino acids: CASSTRRGTGKNIQYF.